Below, 17 T cell receptor beta chains from the same sample are listed, as sequenced in a study of response to subunit inactivated influenza vaccine. TCRdb reprocessed the RT-PCR reads with MiXCR, giving one entry per CDR3 protein. The sample has fewer than 700,000 distinct CDR3 sequences; roughly 13% are singletons. The specimen was PBMCs from blood, collected 40 to 50 days after vaccination. These receptors all come from a man in his fifties who received an inactivated influenza vaccine.

This clonotype was picked up a small number of times. The chain is built from TRBV12-3 or TRBV12-4 and TRBJ2-5, with D unclear. The CDR3 length is 12 residues. Trimming took 7 bases from V and 4 from J, leaving 10 bases between them. This CDR3 is CASKATGETQYF. CDR3 coding DNA: TGTGCCAGCAAAGCCACGGGAGAGACCCAGTACTTC.

CDR3 sequence (DNA): TGTGCCAGCAGCCTATTGCCAGGGAGCATGAACACTGAAGCTTTCTTT. Encoded protein: CASSLLPGSMNTEAFF. The J gene is TRBJ1-1, the V gene TRBV7-9; TRBD1 might be the D (5 bases). CDR3 size: 16 residues. Germline CDR1 SEHNR, CDR2 FQNEAQ (reference sequence). V was pared by 5 bases and J by 0 bases, with 16 bases between.

This rearrangement joins TRBV20-1 to TRBJ2-3; D may be TRBD2 (5 bases). Germline CDR1 reads DFQATT; CDR2 reads SNEGSKA (reference sequence). This CDR3 is 14 amino acids long. The V gene lost 1 base and the J gene lost 4 bases, with 12 bases spanning the gap. As DNA, the CDR3 is TGCAGTGCTAGAGGGACTTTCAGCCCAGATACGCAGTATTTT. Residues: CSARGTFSPDTQYF.

This clonotype was seen ten or more times. The rearrangement joins TRBV20-1 to TRBJ2-5; 11 bases are shared with TRBD2. Germline CDR1 is DFQATT and CDR2 is SNEGSKA (reference sequence). This CDR3 comprises 13 residues. V was clipped by 3 bases and J by 4 bases; unmatched bases: 1. CDR3 sequence (DNA): TGCAGTGCTAGTACTAGCGGGAGAGAGACCCAGTACTTC. This gives the protein CSASTSGRETQYF.

This clonotype came up a few times. In nucleotides, the CDR3 is TGCGCCAGCAGCCAAGACTTGACCGCCGTGTGGCCCCAGCATTTT. It is translated as CASSQDLTAVWPQHF. V and J are TRBV4-3 and TRBJ1-5, with D unresolved. Looked up from germline, CDR1 is LGHNA and CDR2 is YSLEER. The V end was cut by 0 bases, the J end by 9 bases, with 15 bases between. The CDR3 totals 15 residues.

The chain combines TRBV10-3 with TRBJ2-3; maybe TRBD1 (6 bases). Germline V gene lookup returns CDR1 ENHRY and CDR2 SYGVKD. The CDR3 runs to 15 residues. V was cut by 2 bases and J by 2 bases, with 11 bases left in between. The CDR3 region is CAISENQGITDTQYF. The CDR3 DNA follows: TGTGCCATCAGTGAGAACCAGGGGATCACAGATACGCAGTATTTT.

The rearrangement links TRBV24-1 to TRBJ2-2, with 7 nucleotides matching TRBD2. CDR3 length: 13 amino acids. V lost 3 bases and J lost 6; bases outside the gene matches: 0. CDR1 and CDR2 (germline): KGHDR, SFDVKD. The CDR3 protein is CATSDRGAGELFF. CDR3 DNA: TGTGCCACCAGTGATCGGGGGGCCGGGGAGCTGTTTTTT.

In its sample, this clonotype was seen a few times. The J gene is TRBJ1-1, the V gene TRBV7-2; D gene ambiguous. Trimming shortened V by 0 bases and J by 2 bases, and 7 bases separated the two germline ends. CDR1 and CDR2 (germline): SGHTA, FQGNSA. The CDR3 extends over 14 amino acids. The CDR3 region has the DNA TGTGCCAGCAGCTTAGCTGAGGGAAACACTGAAGCTTTCTTT. Its translation is CASSLAEGNTEAFF.

This clonotype has more than one count but fewer than ten. The V call is TRBV7-9, the J call TRBJ2-7, with D possibly TRBD2 on 6 matching bases. The V end lost 1 base, the J end lost 0 bases, and 10 bases lay between the germline ends. CDR3 size: 15 residues. Germline CDR1 reads SEHNR; CDR2 reads FQNEAQ (reference sequence). CDR3 nucleotides: TGTGCCAGCAGCTTAGGCCGGGGGTTCTCCTACGAGCAGTACTTC. Amino acid sequence: CASSLGRGFSYEQYF.

V usage is TRBV6-5 and J usage is TRBJ2-2; no definite D call. In germline, CDR1 is MNHEY, CDR2 SVGAGI. CDR3 size: 12 residues. Trimming stripped 7 bases from V and 6 bases from J, with 9 bases between. Written as DNA, the CDR3 is TGTGCCAGCACCAATTACCCCGGGGAGCTGTTTTTT. Encoded protein: CASTNYPGELFF.

The V call is TRBV7-8, the J call TRBJ1-1, with D possibly being TRBD1 (6 bases). CDR3 length: 14 amino acids. V gave up 5 bases and J gave up 5 bases, with 15 bases separating them. Germline V gene sequence: CDR1 SGHVS, CDR2 FQNEAQ. This chain's CDR3 is CASSTRQVGTEAFF. Here the CDR3 DNA reads TGTGCCAGCAGCACAAGACAGGTTGGGACTGAAGCTTTCTTT.

The gene calls are TRBV29-1 and TRBJ2-3; the match to TRBD2 covers 13 bases. This CDR3 is built from 16 residues. The V segment lost 6 bases and the J segment 0 bases; nucleotides outside the gene matches: 6. Germline V lookup: CDR1 SQVTM, CDR2 ANQGSEA. The CDR3 DNA is TGCAGCGTCCCTGGACTAGCGGGAGTCAGCACAGATACGCAGTATTTT. It codes for CSVPGLAGVSTDTQYF.

This clonotype was counted a few times. The chain has TRBV11-2 and TRBJ2-2, with 11 bases matching TRBD2. Germline trimming cut 5 bases from V and 2 bases from J; bases unmatched to any gene: 4. This CDR3 has 16 amino acids. CDR1 and CDR2 from the germline V gene are SGHAT and FQNNGV. The DNA of the CDR3 is TGTGCCAGCAGCACGGGACTAGCGGCAAACACCGGGGAGCTGTTTTTT. Its translation is CASSTGLAANTGELFF.

DNA of the CDR3: TGTGCCATCAGTGAGTCGATGTTGCTAGCGGGGGGATACAATGAGCAGTTCTTC. It translates to CAISESMLLAGGYNEQFF. The J gene is TRBJ2-1, the V gene TRBV10-3; 11 nucleotides line up with TRBD2. The germline V gene has CDR1 ENHRY and CDR2 SYGVKD. The CDR3 is 18 residues long. V was pared by 0 bases and J by 4 bases, with 8 bases of the junction left unmatched.

This clonotype was detected once. The rearrangement links TRBV4-1 to TRBJ2-5, with TRBD2 matching over 12 bases. CDR1 and CDR2 from the germline V gene are MGHRA and YSYEKL. The CDR3 contains 18 residues. V dropped 3 bases and J dropped 2; count of bases not matched to a gene: 10. As DNA, the CDR3 is TGCGCCAGCAGCCACCCTAGCGGGGGGGTGAGGAAACAAGAGACCCAGTACTTC. Residues: CASSHPSGGVRKQETQYF.

In this sample, this clonotype turned up many times. The chain joins TRBV29-1 to TRBJ2-7; D perhaps matches TRBD1 (6 bases). This CDR3 contains 13 residues. Germline V gene lookup returns CDR1 SQVTM and CDR2 ANQGSEA. The V and J ends lost 7 bases and 6 bases respectively, with 19 bases between them. The CDR3 DNA sequence: TGCAGCGGGTGCATGGGACACGGTAGCGAGCAGTACTTC. Protein sequence: CSGCMGHGSEQYF.

This clonotype has a count of ten or more. The V call is TRBV29-1, the J call TRBJ2-7; perhaps TRBD2 as D (5 bases). The CDR3 spans 12 residues. Trimming shortened V by 3 bases and J by 5 bases, and 11 bases separated the two germline ends. Germline lookup yields CDR1 SQVTM and CDR2 ANQGSEA. The CDR3 coding sequence is TGCAGCGTTGAGGGGAGATCAGACGAGCAGTACTTC. Translation: CSVEGRSDEQYF.